The source of this T cell receptor (beta chain) is a study of T-cell memory formation after mild COVID-19. Across the study: There were largely donor-specific TCR clusters. Study-level results: Later expanders leaned CD4+, whereas clones that contracted between day 15 and 85 were balanced CD4/CD8.

Deletions cut 0 bases from V and 6 bases from J, with 12 bases between. The CDR3 consists of 14 residues. The germline V gene has CDR1 SGHRS and CDR2 YFSETQ. Employing constant-segment primers, 5'RACE generated TCR alpha and TCR beta cDNA libraries bearing sample barcodes and UMIs. TCRdb re-derived calls from the 5' RACE reads in MiXCR, one entry per CDR3 protein. The sample includes just over 350,000 distinct CDR3 sequences, roughly 14% of them seen just once. This clonotype was observed a few times. Its specificity is not known. The chain is built from TRBV5-1 and TRBJ1-1; D gene unclear. This clonotype was obtained from a man in his late teens or twenties who had mild COVID-19 (a few samples of this study predate the infection). Cell type and time point are not known. The sequencing input was PBMCs or a T cell subset sorted from them (not recorded which). CDR3 region: CASSLVPDEAEAFF. The CDR3 DNA is TGCGCCAGCAGCTTGGTTCCCGATGAGGCTGAAGCTTTCTTT.